This T cell receptor beta chain comes out of a study of response to subunit inactivated influenza vaccine. The study's findings and limits: Few additional T cells are recruited per seasonal influenza vaccination, authors suggested.

V was trimmed by 0 bases and J by 3 bases, leaving 16 bases between them. The CDR3 consists of 17 residues. Looked up from germline, CDR1 is SGDLS and CDR2 is YYNGEE. This clonotype was detected many times. Its antigen is unidentified. TCRdb recomputed calls from the RT-PCR reads with MiXCR, one row per CDR3 protein. The table includes 400,000 to 650,000 distinct CDR3 sequences, approximately 7.3% detected once. The source material was PBMCs from blood, sampled about 23 months after vaccination. The clonotype originates from a man between 50 and 70 years old who received an inactivated influenza vaccine. The V and J genes are TRBV9 and TRBJ1-3; no reliable D call. The CDR3 nucleotides read TGTGCCAGCAGCGTAGGAGCGGGTCCTGAGGTTGGAAACACCATATATTTT. It translates to CASSVGAGPEVGNTIYF. Drawing the rest from reference TRBV9 and TRBJ1-3, the complete variable domain is DSGVTQTPKHLITATGQRVTLRCSPRSGDLSVYWYQQSLDQGLQFLIQYYNGEERAKGNILERFSAQQFPDLHSELNLSSLELGDSALYFCASSVGAGPEVGNTIYFGEGSWLTVV.